This is a list of T cell receptor beta chains from one sample in a study of blood T cell repertoires in COVID-19. Generated by immunoSEQ multiplex PCR, the TCRdb table keeps only in-frame clones and is missing some. The data show around 400,000 clones, with approximately 87% seen just once and about 2.3% held by the top ten. The source material was peripheral blood. These receptors originate from a woman in her sixties or seventies with COVID-19, enrolled during active disease. Both conserved end residues are part of each CDR3. The D gene is left open where the match is weak. A row's size may be missing; if present it is once, few, many or a size class.

abundance	v_gene	d_gene	j_gene	CDR3nt	CDR3aa
-	TRBV7-9	-	TRBJ1-1	TGTGCCAGTGGGAGCACTGAAGCTTTCTTT	CASGSTEAFF
once	TRBV10-3	TRBD2	TRBJ2-1	TGTGCCATCAGTGAATCACGGGGGGGGTACAATGAGCAGTTCTTC	CAISESRGGYNEQFF
-	TRBV11-1	TRBD1	TRBJ2-2	TGTGCCAGCAGGGACAGGGGTAGGACCGGGGAGCTGTTTTTT	CASRDRGRTGELFF
-	TRBV6-5	-	TRBJ1-3	TGTGCCAGCAGGGTTCTAGGGGAGGTCCCGAACACCATATATTTT	CASRVLGEVPNTIYF
few	TRBV10-3	-	TRBJ1-4	TGTGCCATCAGTGGAGGAGACCTCCCTAATGAAAAACTGTTTTTT	CAISGGDLPNEKLFF
-	TRBV6-5	-	TRBJ1-2	TGTGCCAGCAGTTACCGCAGGAACTATGGCTACACCTTC	CASSYRRNYGYTF
-	TRBV19	TRBD2	TRBJ2-3	TGTGCCAGTAGTATGACTAGCGGGGACACAGATACGCAGTATTTT	CASSMTSGDTDTQYF
-	TRBV28	TRBD1	TRBJ1-2	TGTGCCAGCAGTTCCCCACAGGGGGCAGGTTGGGACTATGGCTACACCTTC	CASSSPQGAGWDYGYTF
-	TRBV5-5	-	TRBJ2-1	TGTGCCAGCAGCTTTCCCCCGAGTGAGCAGTTCTTC	CASSFPPSEQFF
few	TRBV19	-	TRBJ1-3	TGTGCCAGTAGTTCTCGATCAGGTGCCGGACACTCTGGAAACACCATATATTTT	CASSSRSGAGHSGNTIYF
-	TRBV4-1	-	TRBJ1-1	TGCGCCAGCAGCCAAGATGGTACAGGGTTAGGGAACACTGAAGCTTTCTTT	CASSQDGTGLGNTEAFF
-	TRBV7-3	TRBD1	TRBJ1-6	TGTGCCAGCAGCTTATTTCAGGGGGCGGATTCACCCCTCCACTTT	CASSLFQGADSPLHF
-	TRBV25-1	-	TRBJ1-2	TGTGCCAGCAGTCCGGGTATGCATGGCTACACCTTC	CASSPGMHGYTF
-	TRBV27	-	TRBJ1-5	TGTGCCAGCCCGATGGGAGGGGATAGCAATCAGCCCCAGCATTTT	CASPMGGDSNQPQHF
-	TRBV28	-	TRBJ1-2	TGTGCCAGCAGTTCCACCCGGCACAGCTATGGCTACACCTTC	CASSSTRHSYGYTF
-	TRBV11-2	-	TRBJ2-5	TGTGCCAGCAGCCCCCTAGGAGAGACCCAGTACTTC	CASSPLGETQYF
-	TRBV7-7	TRBD2	TRBJ2-2	TGTGCTAGCAGCTCCGTTAGCGGGGGCGTAAACACCGGGGAGCTGTTTTTT	CASSSVSGGVNTGELFF
-	TRBV3-1/TRBV3-2	-	TRBJ1-1	TGTGCCAGCAGCCAAGGTAGGGGGAAGGGAACTGAAGCTTTCTTT	CASSQGRGKGTEAFF
-	TRBV6-5	-	TRBJ2-1	TGTGCCAGCAGCCGACAGTCAGCCTACTACAATGAGCAGTTCTTC	CASSRQSAYYNEQFF
-	TRBV5-1	TRBD2	TRBJ2-2	TGCGCCAGCAGCCTGAGGACTAGCGGGGGATACACCGGGGAGCTGTTTTTT	CASSLRTSGGYTGELFF
-	TRBV30	-	TRBJ1-2	TGTGCCTGGAGTGCAAAGGGCGGGGGACTTTATGGCTACACCTTC	CAWSAKGGGLYGYTF
-	TRBV28	TRBD1	TRBJ1-1	TGTGCCAGCAGTTTAAGGGGGCCGGTGAACACTGAAGCTTTCTTT	CASSLRGPVNTEAFF
-	TRBV28	-	TRBJ1-6	TGTGCCAGCAGGCGCTTAGAATCACCCCTCCACTTT	CASRRLESPLHF
-	TRBV19	TRBD1	TRBJ1-5	TGTGCCAGTAGTACAGGGGGCGCGGGCAATCAGCCCCAGCATTTT	CASSTGGAGNQPQHF
-	TRBV25-1	-	TRBJ1-2	TGTGCCAGCAGTGCCGGAGCGGGAGGCTACACCTTC	CASSAGAGGYTF
-	TRBV2	TRBD2	TRBJ2-5	TGTGCCAGCGGACCGTTTGGACTAGCTGAGGAGACCCAGTACTTC	CASGPFGLAEETQYF
-	TRBV3-1/TRBV3-2	TRBD2	TRBJ2-4	TGTGCCAGCAGCCAAGATGGGCTAGCGGGGGGGCCTACCAAAAACATTCAGTACTTC	CASSQDGLAGGPTKNIQYF
-	TRBV28	TRBD1	TRBJ1-2	TGTGCCAGCAGTTCGGGACAGTCCTACACCTTC	CASSSGQSYTF
-	TRBV11-2	TRBD2	TRBJ2-5	TGTGCCAGCAGCTTTGTAGCGGGGGGCTTAGAGACCCAGTACTTC	CASSFVAGGLETQYF
-	TRBV20-1	-	TRBJ2-7	TGCAGTGCTAATGACGGAGACTACGAGCAGTACTTC	CSANDGDYEQYF
-	TRBV6-5	TRBD1	TRBJ2-3	TGTGCCAGCAGGATGACAGGGTTTAGGACAGATACGCAGTATTTT	CASRMTGFRTDTQYF
-	TRBV21-1	-	TRBJ1-5	TGTGCCAGCAGCAAAGGGACAGGGAGAAAGATACGCTCGGGGCCCCAGCATTTT	CASSKGTGRKIRSGPQHF
many	TRBV2	-	TRBJ2-5	TGTGCCAGCAGTGTGACCGGCGGGGAGACCCAGTACTTC	CASSVTGGETQYF
once	TRBV19	-	TRBJ2-5	TGTGCCAGTAGTGGCGTCCTGGGGGCGGGCGGGGAGACCCAGTACTTC	CASSGVLGAGGETQYF
-	TRBV27	-	TRBJ1-2	TGTGCCAGCAGTCCATTATACACAGCACAAGTTTATGGCTACACCTTC	CASSPLYTAQVYGYTF
-	TRBV28	-	TRBJ2-7	TGTGCCAGCAGCCCCGGAGGGTTCCACTACGAGCAGTACTTC	CASSPGGFHYEQYF
-	TRBV6-1	-	TRBJ1-1	TGTGCCAGCAGTGAAGGAACTTTCGCAGGGGTGAACACTGAAGCTTTCTTT	CASSEGTFAGVNTEAFF
-	TRBV6-6	TRBD1	TRBJ1-5	TGTGCCAGCAGTATACAGGGGTCCCGCAATCAGCCCCAGCATTTT	CASSIQGSRNQPQHF
-	TRBV4-1	-	TRBJ2-7	TGCGCCAGCAGCCGGAGGGACAGAGACTACGAGCAGTACTTC	CASSRRDRDYEQYF
once	TRBV6-4	-	TRBJ2-1	TGTGCCAGCAGCGCCGGGACAAACCAGTTCTTC	CASSAGTNQFF
-	TRBV24-1	-	TRBJ2-1	TGTGCCACCAACAAAGGAGCGGCAGGAGACAATGAGCAGTTCTTC	CATNKGAAGDNEQFF
-	TRBV2	-	TRBJ1-1	TGTGCCAGCAGTGATAGTTGGAGTTCGAGAACTGAAGCTTTCTTT	CASSDSWSSRTEAFF
-	TRBV4-2	-	TRBJ1-5	TGTGCCAGCAGCCAAGTGAAGGGGTACCAGCCCCAGCATTTT	CASSQVKGYQPQHF
-	TRBV10-3	-	TRBJ1-5	TGTGCCACCTCCCCGATTAGTCAGGCTCAGCCCCAGCATTTT	CATSPISQAQPQHF
-	TRBV2	-	TRBJ2-7	TGTGCCAGCAGTGAAGTGACGACTTCCTACGAGCAGTACTTC	CASSEVTTSYEQYF
-	TRBV6-5	-	TRBJ1-2	TGTGCCAGCAGTTACGCGGGTGGGAGCTATGGCTACACCTTC	CASSYAGGSYGYTF
-	TRBV11-2	TRBD2	TRBJ2-1	TGTGCCAGCAGCTTAGAACTGGCGGGGGTAGTGAATGAGCAGTTCTTC	CASSLELAGVVNEQFF
-	TRBV11-2	TRBD2	TRBJ2-5	TGTGCCAGCAGCTTCGGACTAGCGGGGTACCAAGAGACCCAGTACTTC	CASSFGLAGYQETQYF
-	TRBV3-1/TRBV3-2	-	TRBJ1-4	TGTGCCAGCAGCCAAGACGGGACACGGAATGAAAAACTGTTTTTT	CASSQDGTRNEKLFF
-	TRBV2	-	TRBJ1-1	TGTGCCAGCAGTGAAGCTCAGGTAGGAATCAGTGAAGCTTTCTTT	CASSEAQVGISEAFF
-	TRBV5-1	TRBD1	TRBJ1-1	TGCGCCAGCAGCTTGGTGGGGACAGTGAACACTGAAGCTTTCTTT	CASSLVGTVNTEAFF
-	TRBV5-4	TRBD1	TRBJ1-2	TGTGCCAGCAGCTTGGCCACGGACAGGGGAGACTATGGCTACACCTTC	CASSLATDRGDYGYTF
-	TRBV2	TRBD1	TRBJ1-6	TGTGCCAGCAGTGATACAGGGGGAACCTCACCCCTCCACTTT	CASSDTGGTSPLHF
-	TRBV29-1	-	TRBJ1-5	TGCAGCGCCGGGCGGGACAGCAATCAGCCCCAGCATTTT	CSAGRDSNQPQHF
-	TRBV5-5	-	TRBJ1-5	TGTGCCAGCAGCTTGATTTCGACACTTAATCAGCCCCAGCATTTT	CASSLISTLNQPQHF